The 21 T cell receptor beta chains listed next were all sequenced from one sample in a study of T cells after yellow fever vaccination (dated by TCRdb to about 2019). The treatment or condition label for this specimen denotes: live attenuated yellow fever vaccine strain. The library was made by 5' RACE. These reads were obtained on an Illumina HiSeq 2500. Using fastp trimming at Q25 and MiXCR clonotype assembly, TCRdb reanalyzed the public sequencing data and kept in-frame beta chains. When rows share a CDR3 protein, they turn into one entry using the most common DNA and genes. Here the sample has hundreds of thousands of distinct CDR3 sequences; 8.7% occur a single time. Roughly 18% of the sample lies in the top ten. This material consisted of PBMCs, taken on the day of the first yellow fever vaccination. These receptors were taken from a man aged 18 to 30 who received the YFV17D yellow fever vaccine.

There are a few counts of this clonotype. The rearrangement uses TRBV20-1 and TRBJ2-1; possibly TRBD1 for D (6 bases). V was trimmed by 6 bases and J by 10 bases, leaving 19 bases between them. The germline V gene has CDR1 DFQATT and CDR2 SNEGSKA (reference sequence). The CDR3 length is 13 residues. The CDR3 region is CSATYPGTKEQFF. The CDR3 DNA reads TGCAGTGCCACATATCCTGGGACAAAAGAGCAGTTCTTC.

This clonotype has a handful of counts. J is TRBJ2-1 and V is TRBV3-1; D gene ambiguous. Germline CDR1 and CDR2: LGHDT and YNNKEL (reference sequence). The V and J ends lost 0 bases and 0 bases respectively, with 9 bases between them. The CDR3 loop spans 16 amino acids. In DNA form, the CDR3 reads TGTGCCAGCAGCCAAGAGGAGTCGGGCTCCTACAATGAGCAGTTCTTC. Translated: CASSQEESGSYNEQFF.

The chain links TRBV18 to TRBJ2-5; a possible D gene is TRBD2 (5 bases). Germline V gene sequence: CDR1 KGHSH, CDR2 LQKENI. The CDR3 length is 12 residues. Trimming left V 4 bases short and J 7 bases short, with 10 bases between. In DNA form, the CDR3 reads TGTGCCAGCTCACGGGGAGAAACGACCCAGTACTTC. Encoded protein: CASSRGETTQYF.

This clonotype was seen repeatedly, ten times or more. This chain joins TRBV20-1 and TRBJ2-4; D is undetermined. Germline V lookup: CDR1 DFQATT, CDR2 SNEGSKA (reference sequence). CDR3 length: 17 amino acids. V lost 3 bases to trimming and J lost 2 bases, with 20 bases between them. CDR3 sequence: CSASALGDWGSKNIQYF. DNA for the CDR3: TGCAGTGCTAGCGCACTGGGCGATTGGGGATCCAAAAACATTCAGTACTTC.

The V and J genes are TRBV20-1 and TRBJ1-5, with 8 bases lining up with TRBD1. CDR3 size: 17 residues. In germline, CDR1 is DFQATT, CDR2 SNEGSKA (reference sequence). Trimming at V came to 0 bases and at J to 7 bases, leaving 14 bases not matched to a gene. DNA of the CDR3: TGCAGTGCTAGAGAATCCCTGGCCAGGGGGCTCATGCAGCCCCAGCATTTT. Translated: CSARESLARGLMQPQHF.

The V and J genes are TRBV4-3 and TRBJ2-3; D gene unclear. CDR1 is LGHNA and CDR2 is YSLEER in the germline V gene. The CDR3 runs 14 residues. V lost 4 bases to trimming and J lost 5 bases, with 13 bases between them. CDR3 sequence reads: CASSLLGMLDTQYF. CDR3 DNA sequence: TGCGCCAGCAGCCTCTTGGGCATGTTAGATACGCAGTATTTT.

The rearrangement links TRBV6-5 to TRBJ2-6, with D uncertain. V lost 2 bases and J lost 4, with 12 bases in between. This CDR3 is built from 16 residues. Germline V lookup: CDR1 MNHEY, CDR2 SVGAGI. CDR3 protein: CASSYGVAAGANVLTF. CDR3 nucleotides: TGTGCCAGCAGTTACGGAGTAGCTGCGGGGGCCAACGTCCTGACTTTC.

There are a few counts of this clonotype. The CDR3 sequence is CAISEFGQGGQPQHF. CDR3 nucleotides: TGTGCCATCAGTGAGTTTGGACAGGGAGGTCAGCCCCAGCATTTT. The V and J genes are TRBV10-3 and TRBJ1-5, with TRBD1 matching 8 bases. Germline values: CDR1 ENHRY, CDR2 SYGVKD. Trimming cost V 1 base and J 6 bases; bases outside gene matches: 5. The CDR3 length is 15 residues.

This rearrangement joins TRBV6-2 or TRBV6-3 to TRBJ2-1; TRBD2 matches 7 bases. Germline CDR1 MNHEY, CDR2 SVGEGT. The CDR3 loop spans 14 amino acids. Germline trimming cut 5 bases from V and 7 bases from J; bases unmatched to any gene: 8. The CDR3 here is CASSPTSAQNEQFF. The CDR3 DNA reads as TGTGCCAGCAGTCCCACTAGCGCCCAAAATGAGCAGTTCTTC.

This clonotype occurred a few times. V and J are TRBV5-6 and TRBJ2-5; D call uncertain. Germline V gene data show CDR1 as SGHDT and CDR2 as YYEEEE. The length of the CDR3 is 12 residues. Trimming removed 4 bases at V and 8 bases at J, with 12 bases between. Here the CDR3 DNA reads TGTGCCAGCAGCATAGGGTCGGCCACCCAGTACTTC. It translates to CASSIGSATQYF.

J is TRBJ2-2 and V is TRBV29-1; D may correspond to TRBD1 or TRBD2 (5 bases each). Trimming left V 7 bases short and J 4 bases short, with 13 bases between. The CDR3 runs 13 residues. In germline, CDR1 is SQVTM, CDR2 ANQGSEA. The CDR3 reads CSASWDGTGELFF. CDR3 in DNA: TGCAGCGCATCTTGGGACGGCACCGGGGAGCTGTTTTTT.

This chain joins TRBV29-1 and TRBJ2-7; no firm D call. CDR1 and CDR2 (germline): SQVTM, ANQGSEA. The CDR3 spans 15 residues. V lost 4 bases and J lost 0, with 16 bases in between. This CDR3 is CSVGVGGSASYEQYF. The CDR3 nucleotides are TGCAGCGTTGGAGTGGGCGGAAGCGCCTCCTACGAGCAGTACTTC.

The sample holds a few counts of this clonotype. Written as DNA, the CDR3 is TGTGCCAGCAGTTCCGCGGCGAACACCGGGGAGCTGTTTTTT. Protein sequence: CASSSAANTGELFF. The J gene is TRBJ2-2, the V gene TRBV28, with D unresolved. The CDR3 length is 14 residues. Trimming shortened V by 4 bases and J by 0 bases, and 6 bases separated the two germline ends. Germline values: CDR1 MDHEN, CDR2 SYDVKM.

There are a few counts of this clonotype. The V gene is TRBV20-1, the J gene TRBJ2-3; 10 positions match TRBD2. The CDR3 is 14 residues long. V gave up 3 bases and J gave up 4 bases; unmatched junction bases: 4. Germline V gene lookup returns CDR1 DFQATT and CDR2 SNEGSKA (reference sequence). CDR3 sequence: CSARSGGASDTQYF. The CDR3 bases are TGCAGTGCTAGGAGCGGGGGGGCCTCAGATACGCAGTATTTT.

This chain uses TRBV6-1 with TRBJ1-3; D perhaps matches TRBD1 (6 bases). Germline V gives CDR1 MNHNS, CDR2 SASEGT. V was pared by 5 bases and J by 0 bases, with 14 bases between. This CDR3 region has 16 residues. CDR3 in amino acids: CASSPGAGSSGNTIYF. The CDR3 DNA reads TGTGCCAGCAGTCCAGGGGCGGGGAGCTCTGGAAACACCATATATTTT.

In its sample, this clonotype was seen many times. V usage is TRBV29-1 and J usage is TRBJ2-1; TRBD2 matches 13 bases. Germline CDR1 is SQVTM and CDR2 is ANQGSEA. V shed 4 bases and J 5 bases; nucleotides not matched to a gene: 11. There are 17 residues in the CDR3. The CDR3 DNA follows: TGCAGCGTTGGGGGACTAGCGGGGTTCGCCCTCCACAATGAGCAGTTCTTC. Translating gives CSVGGLAGFALHNEQFF.

This clonotype was seen only a few times. The DNA of the CDR3 is TGTGCCAGCAACTACGAGGGGAGACAGCAGGGCTACACCTTC. This encodes CASNYEGRQQGYTF. The genes are TRBV6-1 and TRBJ1-2; a possible D gene is TRBD1 (5 bases). The CDR3 has 14 residues. Germline assignment: CDR1 MNHNS and CDR2 SASEGT. The V end was cut by 7 bases, the J end by 8 bases, with 20 bases between.

The sample holds a few counts of this clonotype. The chain links TRBV4-3 to TRBJ1-5; D is uncertain. Germline CDR1 is LGHNA and CDR2 is YSLEER. This CDR3 spans 15 amino acids. V was pared by 0 bases and J by 4 bases, with 10 bases between. CDR3 in DNA: TGCGCCAGCAGCCAAGAGGCAGGTAAAAATCAGCCCCAGCATTTT. This encodes CASSQEAGKNQPQHF.

This clonotype has only a few counts. The genes are TRBV20-1 and TRBJ1-2, with D unresolved. Per germline, CDR1 DFQATT and CDR2 SNEGSKA (reference sequence). Trimming shortened V by 0 bases and J by 4 bases, and 9 bases separated the two germline ends. This CDR3 spans 13 amino acids. The CDR3 loop is CSARDAAIYGYTF. CDR3 DNA sequence: TGCAGTGCTAGAGATGCCGCGATCTATGGCTACACCTTC.

This clonotype was seen only a few times. The gene calls are TRBV5-1 and TRBJ2-1, with D perhaps matching TRBD1 (6 bases). The CDR3 is 14 amino acids. Germline values: CDR1 SGHRS, CDR2 YFSETQ. V was trimmed by 4 bases and J by 4 bases, leaving 12 bases between them. Here the CDR3 reads CASSMGAVYNEQFF. CDR3 DNA: TGCGCCAGCAGCATGGGGGCCGTATACAATGAGCAGTTCTTC.

V and J are TRBV11-2 and TRBJ2-3; 8 nucleotides agree with TRBD2. Looked up from germline, CDR1 is SGHAT and CDR2 is FQNNGV. The junction had 14 bases not matched to a gene; V was cut back by 2 bases and J by 1 base. CDR3 length: 19 residues. The CDR3 protein is CASSLKPTRGVPRTDTQYF. CDR3 in DNA: TGTGCCAGCAGCTTAAAGCCCACGCGGGGGGTTCCGCGCACAGATACGCAGTATTTT.